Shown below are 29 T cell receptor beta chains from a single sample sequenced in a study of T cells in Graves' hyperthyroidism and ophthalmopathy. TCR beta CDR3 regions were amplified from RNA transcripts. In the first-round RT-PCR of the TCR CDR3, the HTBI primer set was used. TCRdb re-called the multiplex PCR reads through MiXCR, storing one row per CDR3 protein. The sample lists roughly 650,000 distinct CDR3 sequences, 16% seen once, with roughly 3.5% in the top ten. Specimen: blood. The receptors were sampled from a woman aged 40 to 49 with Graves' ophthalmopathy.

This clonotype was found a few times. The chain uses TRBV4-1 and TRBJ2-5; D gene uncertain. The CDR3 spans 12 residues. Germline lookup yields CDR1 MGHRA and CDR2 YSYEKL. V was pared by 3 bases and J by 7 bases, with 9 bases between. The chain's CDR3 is CASSHPGGTQYF. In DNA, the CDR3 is TGCGCCAGCAGCCACCCGGGCGGGACCCAGTACTTC.

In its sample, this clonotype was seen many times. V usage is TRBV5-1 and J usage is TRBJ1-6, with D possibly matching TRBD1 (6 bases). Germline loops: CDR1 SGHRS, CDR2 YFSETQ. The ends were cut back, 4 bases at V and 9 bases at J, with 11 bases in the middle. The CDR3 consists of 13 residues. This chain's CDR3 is CASSLGGVSPLHF. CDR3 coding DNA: TGCGCCAGCAGCCTTGGGGGCGTTTCACCCCTCCACTTT.

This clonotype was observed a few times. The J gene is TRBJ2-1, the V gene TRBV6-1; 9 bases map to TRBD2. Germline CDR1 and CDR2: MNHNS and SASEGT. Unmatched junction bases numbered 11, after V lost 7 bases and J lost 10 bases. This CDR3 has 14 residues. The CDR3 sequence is CASTLSGRDREQFF. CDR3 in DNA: TGTGCCAGCACCCTTAGCGGGAGAGACCGGGAGCAGTTCTTC.

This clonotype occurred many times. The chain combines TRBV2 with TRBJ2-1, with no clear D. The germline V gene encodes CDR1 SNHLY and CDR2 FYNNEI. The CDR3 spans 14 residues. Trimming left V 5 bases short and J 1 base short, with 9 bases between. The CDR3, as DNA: TGTGCCAGCAGTTGGTTGGGATCCTACAATGAGCAGTTCTTC. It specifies CASSWLGSYNEQFF.

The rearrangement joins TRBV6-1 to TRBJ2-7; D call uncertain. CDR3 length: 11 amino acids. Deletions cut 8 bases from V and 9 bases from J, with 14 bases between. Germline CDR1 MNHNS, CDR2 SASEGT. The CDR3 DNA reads TGTGCCAGCGGGGTGGGGTCGAGGCAGTACTTC. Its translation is CASGVGSRQYF.

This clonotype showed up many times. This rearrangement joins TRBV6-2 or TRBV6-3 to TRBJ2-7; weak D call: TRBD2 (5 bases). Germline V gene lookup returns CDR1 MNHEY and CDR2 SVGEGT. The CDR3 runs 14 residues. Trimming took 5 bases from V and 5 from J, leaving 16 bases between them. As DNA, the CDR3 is TGTGCCAGCAGTCCCGCCGGGGAAACCGACGAGCAGTACTTC. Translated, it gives CASSPAGETDEQYF.

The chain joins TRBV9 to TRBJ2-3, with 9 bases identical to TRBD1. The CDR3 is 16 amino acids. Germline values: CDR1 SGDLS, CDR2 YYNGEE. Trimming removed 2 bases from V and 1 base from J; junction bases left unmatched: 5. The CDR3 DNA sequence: TGTGCCAGCAGCGTCCAGACAGGGGGTGGCACAGATACGCAGTATTTT. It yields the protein CASSVQTGGGTDTQYF.

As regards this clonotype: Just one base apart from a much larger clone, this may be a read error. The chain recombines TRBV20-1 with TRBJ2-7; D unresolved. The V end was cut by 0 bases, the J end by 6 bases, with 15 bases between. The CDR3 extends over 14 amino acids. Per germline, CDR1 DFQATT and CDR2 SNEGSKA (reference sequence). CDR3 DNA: TGCAGTGCTAGAGAAGCCTTAAGTCAGACCGAGCAGTACTTC. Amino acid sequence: CSAREALSQTEQYF.

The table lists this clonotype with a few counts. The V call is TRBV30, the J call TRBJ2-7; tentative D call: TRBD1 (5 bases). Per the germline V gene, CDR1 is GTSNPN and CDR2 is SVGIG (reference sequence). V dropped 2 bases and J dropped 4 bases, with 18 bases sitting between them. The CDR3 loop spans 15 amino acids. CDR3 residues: CAWSIAPGPGYEQYF. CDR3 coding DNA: TGTGCCTGGAGTATCGCCCCAGGGCCGGGTTACGAGCAGTACTTC.

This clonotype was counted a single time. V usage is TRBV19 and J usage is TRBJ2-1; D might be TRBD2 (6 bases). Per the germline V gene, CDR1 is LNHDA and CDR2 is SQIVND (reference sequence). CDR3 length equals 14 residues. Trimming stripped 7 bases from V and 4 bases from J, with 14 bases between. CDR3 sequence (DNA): TGTGCCAGTAACCTCGGGACTGCATACAATGAGCAGTTCTTC. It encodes CASNLGTAYNEQFF.

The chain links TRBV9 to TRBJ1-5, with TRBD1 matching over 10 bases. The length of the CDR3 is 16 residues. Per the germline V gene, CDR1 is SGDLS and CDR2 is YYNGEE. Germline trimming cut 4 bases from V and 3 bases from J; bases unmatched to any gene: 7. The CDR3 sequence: CASSQQGTGDNQPQHF. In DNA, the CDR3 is TGTGCCAGCAGCCAACAGGGGACAGGGGACAATCAGCCCCAGCATTTT.

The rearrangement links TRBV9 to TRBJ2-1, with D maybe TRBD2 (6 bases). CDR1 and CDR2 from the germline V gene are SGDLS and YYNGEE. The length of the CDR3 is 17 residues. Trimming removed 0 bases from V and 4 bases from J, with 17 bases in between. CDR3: CASSVGGRREFYNEQFF. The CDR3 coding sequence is TGTGCCAGCAGCGTAGGAGGTAGGAGGGAGTTTTACAATGAGCAGTTCTTC.

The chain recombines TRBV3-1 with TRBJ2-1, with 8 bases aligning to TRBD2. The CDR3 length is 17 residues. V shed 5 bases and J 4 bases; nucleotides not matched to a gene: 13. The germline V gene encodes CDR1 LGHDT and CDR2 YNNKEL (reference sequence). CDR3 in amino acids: CASSARGAGGMYNEQFF. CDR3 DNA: TGTGCCAGCAGCGCCCGCGGGGCGGGGGGAATGTACAATGAGCAGTTCTTC.

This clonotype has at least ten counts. CDR3 in amino acids: CASSSRPGAYSPNEQFF. In DNA form, the CDR3 reads TGTGCCAGCAGTTCACGCCCAGGGGCGTACTCTCCCAATGAGCAGTTCTTC. This chain uses TRBV27 with TRBJ2-1; tentatively, D is TRBD1 (6 bases). Trimming cost V 4 bases and J 6 bases, with 22 bases left between them. Per the germline V gene, CDR1 is MNHEY and CDR2 is SMNVEV (reference sequence). This CDR3 region has 17 residues.

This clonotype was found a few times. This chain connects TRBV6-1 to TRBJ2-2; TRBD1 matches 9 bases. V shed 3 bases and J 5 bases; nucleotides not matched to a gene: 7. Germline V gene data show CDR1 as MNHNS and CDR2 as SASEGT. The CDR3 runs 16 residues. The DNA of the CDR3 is TGTGCCAGCAGTGATTGGGACAGGGTGAGGACCGGGGAGCTGTTTTTT. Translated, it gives CASSDWDRVRTGELFF.

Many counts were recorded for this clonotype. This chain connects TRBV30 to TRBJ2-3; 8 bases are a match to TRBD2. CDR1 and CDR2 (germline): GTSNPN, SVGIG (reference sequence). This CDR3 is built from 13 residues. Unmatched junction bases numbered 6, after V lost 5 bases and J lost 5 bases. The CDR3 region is CAWENGGVDTQYF. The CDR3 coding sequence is TGTGCCTGGGAAAACGGGGGGGTAGATACGCAGTATTTT.

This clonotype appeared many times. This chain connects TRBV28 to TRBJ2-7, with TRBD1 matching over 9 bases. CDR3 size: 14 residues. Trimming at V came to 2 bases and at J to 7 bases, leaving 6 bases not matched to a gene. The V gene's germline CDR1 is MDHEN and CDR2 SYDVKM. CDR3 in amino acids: CASSLRDREWEQYF. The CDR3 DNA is TGTGCCAGCAGTTTAAGGGACAGGGAGTGGGAGCAGTACTTC.

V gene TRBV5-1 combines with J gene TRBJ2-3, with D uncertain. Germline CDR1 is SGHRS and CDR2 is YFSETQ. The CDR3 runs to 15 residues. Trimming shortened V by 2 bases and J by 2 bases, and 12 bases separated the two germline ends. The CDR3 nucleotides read TGCGCCAGCAGCTTTGAAGGGCTAAACACAGATACGCAGTATTTT. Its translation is CASSFEGLNTDTQYF. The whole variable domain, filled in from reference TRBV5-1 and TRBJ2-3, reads KAGVTQTPRYLIKTRGQQVTLSCSPISGHRSVSWYQQTPGQGLQFLFEYFSETQRNKGNFPGRFSGRQFSNSRSEMNVSTLELGDSALYLCASSFEGLNTDTQYFGPGTRLTVL.

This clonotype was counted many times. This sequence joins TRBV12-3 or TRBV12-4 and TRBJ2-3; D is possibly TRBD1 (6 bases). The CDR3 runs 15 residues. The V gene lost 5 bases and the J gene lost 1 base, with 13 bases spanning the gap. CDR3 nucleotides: TGTGCCAGCAGTCGCCAGGGGCGAGGCACAGATACGCAGTATTTT. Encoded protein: CASSRQGRGTDTQYF.

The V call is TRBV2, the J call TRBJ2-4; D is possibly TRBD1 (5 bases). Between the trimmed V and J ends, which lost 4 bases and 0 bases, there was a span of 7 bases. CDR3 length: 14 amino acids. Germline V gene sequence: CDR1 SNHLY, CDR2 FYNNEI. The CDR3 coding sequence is TGTGCCAGCAGTGCAGGGATAGCCAAAAACATTCAGTACTTC. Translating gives CASSAGIAKNIQYF.

CDR3: CASIRTSANTGELFF. CDR3 nucleotide sequence: TGTGCCAGCATACGGACTAGCGCCAACACCGGGGAGCTGTTTTTT. This chain links TRBV2 with TRBJ2-2; 9 positions match TRBD2. V trimming: 7 bases; J trimming: 2 bases; junction bases outside the gene matches: 5. This CDR3 is built from 15 residues. Germline CDR1 is SNHLY and CDR2 is FYNNEI.

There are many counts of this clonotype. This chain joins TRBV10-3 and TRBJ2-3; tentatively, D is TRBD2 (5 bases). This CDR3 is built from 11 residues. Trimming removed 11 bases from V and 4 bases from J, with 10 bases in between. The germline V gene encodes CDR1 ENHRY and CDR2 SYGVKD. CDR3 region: CAASAADTQYF. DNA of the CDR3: TGTGCCGCCTCAGCGGCAGATACGCAGTATTTT.

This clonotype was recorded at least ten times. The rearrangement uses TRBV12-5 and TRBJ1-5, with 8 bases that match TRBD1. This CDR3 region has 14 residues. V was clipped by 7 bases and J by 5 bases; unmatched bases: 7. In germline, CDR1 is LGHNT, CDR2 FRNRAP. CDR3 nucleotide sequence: TGTGCTAGTGCCCGACAGGGGTTCGATCAGCCCCAGCATTTT. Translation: CASARQGFDQPQHF.

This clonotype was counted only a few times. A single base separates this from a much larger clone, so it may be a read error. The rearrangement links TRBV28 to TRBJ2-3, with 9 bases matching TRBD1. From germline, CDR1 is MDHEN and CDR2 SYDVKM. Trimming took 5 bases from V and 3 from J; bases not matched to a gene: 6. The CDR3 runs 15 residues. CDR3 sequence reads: CASSVQGASTDTQYF. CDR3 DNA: TGTGCCAGCAGTGTACAGGGGGCGTCGACAGATACGCAGTATTTT.

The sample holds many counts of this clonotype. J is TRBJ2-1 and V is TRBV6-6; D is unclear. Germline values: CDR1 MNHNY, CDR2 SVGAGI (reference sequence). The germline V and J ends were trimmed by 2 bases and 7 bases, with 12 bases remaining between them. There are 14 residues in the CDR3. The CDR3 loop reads CASSYTGSRNEQFF. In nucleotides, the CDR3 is TGTGCCAGCAGTTACACCGGTAGCCGGAATGAGCAGTTCTTC.

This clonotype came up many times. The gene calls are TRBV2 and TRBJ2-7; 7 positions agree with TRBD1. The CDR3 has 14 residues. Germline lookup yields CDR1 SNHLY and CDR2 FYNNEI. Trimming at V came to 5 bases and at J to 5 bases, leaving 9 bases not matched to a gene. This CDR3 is CASSFMRGPDEQYF. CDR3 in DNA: TGTGCCAGCAGTTTCATGAGGGGGCCGGACGAGCAGTACTTC.

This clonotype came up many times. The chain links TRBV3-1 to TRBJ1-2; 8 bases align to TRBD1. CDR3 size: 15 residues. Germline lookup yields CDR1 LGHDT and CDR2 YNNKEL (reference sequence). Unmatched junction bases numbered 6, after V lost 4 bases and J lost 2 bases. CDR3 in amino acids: CASSRGQAKNYGYTF. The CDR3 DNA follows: TGTGCCAGCAGCCGGGGACAGGCCAAGAACTATGGCTACACCTTC.

Here the CDR3 DNA reads TGTGCCAGCAGCTCTCAGACTATACTCCCCTACGAGCAGTACTTC. This translates into CASSSQTILPYEQYF. This rearrangement joins TRBV5-6 to TRBJ2-7; the D gene is possibly TRBD2 (5 bases). The CDR3 has 15 amino acids. Between the trimmed V and J ends, which lost 3 bases and 2 bases, there was a span of 15 bases. In germline, CDR1 is SGHDT, CDR2 YYEEEE. Combining the CDR3 with reference TRBV5-6 and TRBJ2-7 gives the whole variable domain DAGVTQSPTHLIKTRGQQVTLRCSPKSGHDTVSWYQQALGQGPQFIFQYYEEEERQRGNFPDRFSGHQFPNYSSELNVNALLLGDSALYLCASSSQTILPYEQYFGPGTRLTVT.

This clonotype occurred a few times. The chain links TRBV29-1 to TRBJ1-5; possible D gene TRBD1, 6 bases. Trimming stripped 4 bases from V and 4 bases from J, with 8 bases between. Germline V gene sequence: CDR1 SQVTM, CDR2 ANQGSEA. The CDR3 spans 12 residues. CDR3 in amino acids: CSVGQGNQPQHF. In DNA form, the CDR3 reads TGCAGCGTTGGCCAGGGGAATCAGCCCCAGCATTTT.